This T cell receptor (beta chain) was profiled in a study of blood T cell repertoires in COVID-19. For the study at large: Samples of COVID-19 (acute and convalescent) were obtained from the United States, Italy and Spain.

V dropped 0 bases and J dropped 1 base, with 8 bases sitting between them. Germline CDR1 is SGHTS and CDR2 is YDEGEE. CDR3 length equals 15 residues. Participants, about 18 to 90 years old, spanned around 25 US areas. Exposed volunteers were people who met a COVID-19 case within 2 weeks before study entry. In the original workflow: Reference gene primer amplification in the assay estimated nucleated cell counts. Produced via immunoSEQ multiplex PCR; TCRdb's table is partial and in-frame only. The V and J calls and clone size are taken from that table; D and trimming were inferred from the DNA. Here the sample spans around 250,000 clones, 80% to 90% being singletons.

The TCR originated in a woman aged 40 to 50 who had been exposed to COVID-19. Sequenced sample: PBMCs or T cells enriched from blood (not recorded which). This chain links TRBV5-8 with TRBJ1-5; D is perhaps TRBD1 (6 bases). The CDR3 protein is CASSLAGASNQPQHF. CDR3 DNA sequence: TGTGCCAGCAGCTTGGCAGGGGCCAGCAATCAGCCCCAGCATTTT.